This T cell receptor beta chain is from a study of CD8+CD57+ T cells in acquired aplastic anemia. CDR1 is SGHTA and CDR2 is FQGNSA in the germline V gene. The CDR3 covers 11 residues. Trimming shortened V by 5 bases and J by 6 bases, and 8 bases separated the two germline ends. Previously, flow cytometry had revealed CD8+CD57+ cell expansion in the patients chosen for sequencing. Genomic DNA templated the TCR beta VDJ and CDR3 profiling. TCRdb fed the reads into MiXCR, producing one record per CDR3 protein. The sample lists about 200,000 distinct CDR3 sequences, around 50% seen once, with 15% to 20% in the top ten.

This clonotype originated in a human donor with aplastic anemia. Sequences were obtained from sorted CD4+, CD8+, or CD8+CD57+ T cells (not recorded which) from PBMCs. V gene TRBV7-2 combines with J gene TRBJ2-7; D is possibly TRBD2 (5 bases). The CDR3 is CASSQDSEQYF. CDR3 bases: TGTGCCAGCAGCCAGGACTCCGAGCAGTACTTC.